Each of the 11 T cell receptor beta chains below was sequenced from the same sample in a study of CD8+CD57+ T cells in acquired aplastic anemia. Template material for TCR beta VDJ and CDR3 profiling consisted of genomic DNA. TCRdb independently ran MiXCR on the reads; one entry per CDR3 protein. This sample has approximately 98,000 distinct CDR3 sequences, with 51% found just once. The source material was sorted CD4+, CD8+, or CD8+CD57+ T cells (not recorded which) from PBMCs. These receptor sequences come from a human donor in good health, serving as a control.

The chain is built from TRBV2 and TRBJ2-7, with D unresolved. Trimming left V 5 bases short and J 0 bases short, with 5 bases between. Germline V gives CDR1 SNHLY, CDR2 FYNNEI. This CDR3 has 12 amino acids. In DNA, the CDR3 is TGTGCCAGCAGTCGCATCTCCTACGAGCAGTACTTC. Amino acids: CASSRISYEQYF.

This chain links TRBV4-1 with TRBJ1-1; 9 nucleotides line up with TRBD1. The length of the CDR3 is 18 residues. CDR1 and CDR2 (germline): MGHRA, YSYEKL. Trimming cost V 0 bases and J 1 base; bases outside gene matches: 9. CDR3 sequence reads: CASSQDRGQGRSNTEAFF. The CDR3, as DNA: TGCGCCAGCAGCCAAGATCGAGGACAGGGGCGTTCGAACACTGAAGCTTTCTTT.

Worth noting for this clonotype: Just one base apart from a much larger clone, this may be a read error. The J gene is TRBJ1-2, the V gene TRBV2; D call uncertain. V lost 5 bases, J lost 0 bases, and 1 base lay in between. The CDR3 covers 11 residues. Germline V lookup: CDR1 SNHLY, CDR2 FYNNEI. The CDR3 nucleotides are TGTGCCAGCAGTTCTAACTATGGCTACACCTTC. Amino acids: CASSSNYGYTF.

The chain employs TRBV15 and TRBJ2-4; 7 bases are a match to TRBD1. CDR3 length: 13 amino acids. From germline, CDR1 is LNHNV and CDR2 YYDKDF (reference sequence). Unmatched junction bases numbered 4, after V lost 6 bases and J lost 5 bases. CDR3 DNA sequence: TGTGCCACCAGGTGGGACAGTGAAAACATTCAGTACTTC. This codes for CATRWDSENIQYF. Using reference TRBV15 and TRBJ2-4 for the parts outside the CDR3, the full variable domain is DAMVIQNPRYQVTQFGKPVTLSCSQTLNHNVMYWYQQKSSQAPKLLFHYYDKDFNNEADTPDNFQSRRPNTSFCFLDIRSPGLGDTAMYLCATRWDSENIQYFGAGTRLSVL.

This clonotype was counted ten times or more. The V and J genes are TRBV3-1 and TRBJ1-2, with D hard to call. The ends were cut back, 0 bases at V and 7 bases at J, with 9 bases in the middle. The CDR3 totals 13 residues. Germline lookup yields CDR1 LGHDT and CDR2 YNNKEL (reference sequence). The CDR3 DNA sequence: TGTGCCAGCAGCCAAGATTCCGAGGGTGGCTACACCTTC. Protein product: CASSQDSEGGYTF.

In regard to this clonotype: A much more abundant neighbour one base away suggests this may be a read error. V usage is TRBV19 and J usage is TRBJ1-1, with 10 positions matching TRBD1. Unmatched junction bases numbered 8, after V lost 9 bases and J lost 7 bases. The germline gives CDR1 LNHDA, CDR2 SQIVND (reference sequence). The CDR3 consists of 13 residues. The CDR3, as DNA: TGTGCCAGCAGCCTGACAGGGGGCAGTGAAGCTTTCTTT. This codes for CASSLTGGSEAFF.

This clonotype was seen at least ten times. The CDR3 loop reads CSVEDGFRTSGTTDTQYF. The CDR3, as DNA: TGCAGCGTTGAAGATGGGTTCCGGACTAGCGGGACCACAGATACGCAGTATTTT. The V gene is TRBV29-1, the J gene TRBJ2-3; 12 nucleotides line up with TRBD2. V dropped 0 bases and J dropped 2; count of bases not matched to a gene: 9. CDR1 is SQVTM, CDR2 ANQGSEA, per germline. The CDR3 spans 18 residues.

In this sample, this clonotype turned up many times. The CDR3 DNA reads TGTGCCAGCAGTTTCTACAGCTCCTACAATGAGCAGTTCTTC. It specifies CASSFYSSYNEQFF. The J gene is TRBJ2-1, the V gene TRBV6-2 or TRBV6-3; D unresolved. Trimming cost V 4 bases and J 0 bases, with 7 bases left between them. Germline CDR1 reads MNHEY; CDR2 reads SVGEGT. The CDR3 length is 14 residues.

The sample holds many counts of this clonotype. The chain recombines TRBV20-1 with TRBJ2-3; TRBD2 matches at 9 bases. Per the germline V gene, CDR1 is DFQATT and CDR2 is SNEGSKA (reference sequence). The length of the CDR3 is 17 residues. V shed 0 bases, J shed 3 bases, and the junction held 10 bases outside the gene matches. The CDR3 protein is CSARDHRLAVGTDTQYF. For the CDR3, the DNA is TGCAGTGCTAGAGATCACCGACTAGCGGTTGGGACAGATACGCAGTATTTT.

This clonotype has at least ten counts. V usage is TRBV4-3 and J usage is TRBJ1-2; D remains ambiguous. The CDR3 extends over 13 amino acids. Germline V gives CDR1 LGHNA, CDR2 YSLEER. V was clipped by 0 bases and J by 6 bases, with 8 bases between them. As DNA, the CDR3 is TGCGCCAGCAGCCAAGATTACGGTCATGGCTACACCTTC. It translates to CASSQDYGHGYTF.

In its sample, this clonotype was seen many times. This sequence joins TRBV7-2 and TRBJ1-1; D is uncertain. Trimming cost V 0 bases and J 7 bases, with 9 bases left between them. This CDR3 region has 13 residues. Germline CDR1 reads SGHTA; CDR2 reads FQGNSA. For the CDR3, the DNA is TGTGCCAGCAGCTTAGCAGGCGAGATTGAAGCTTTCTTT. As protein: CASSLAGEIEAFF.